These 8 T cell receptor beta chains were all obtained from the same sample, sequenced in a study of T cells and Merkel cell carcinoma outcomes. TCRdb keeps only in-frame clones here, not all; method: immunoSEQ multiplex PCR. The sample carries roughly 4,200 clones, 92% recorded once. The sequenced material came from tumor tissue from Merkel cell carcinoma. The receptors shown here come from a human donor with Merkel cell carcinoma.

V and J are TRBV14 and TRBJ1-2, with D possibly being TRBD1 (5 bases). The V gene lost 4 bases and the J gene lost 3 bases, with 12 bases spanning the gap. Germline CDR1 SGHDN, CDR2 FVKESK. The CDR3 is 14 residues long. CDR3 protein: CASSLGPGDYGYTF. For the CDR3, the DNA is TGTGCCAGCAGCCTGGGACCGGGGGACTATGGCTACACCTTC.

The chain combines TRBV13 with TRBJ2-2; 10 bases map to TRBD2. The germline gives CDR1 PRHDT, CDR2 FYEKMQ (reference sequence). The CDR3 has 18 residues. J was trimmed by 5 bases and V by 4 bases; bases with no gene match: 13. This CDR3 reads CASSSAWSSGGVTGELFF. The CDR3 nucleotides read TGTGCCAGCAGCTCCGCCTGGTCTAGCGGGGGCGTTACCGGGGAGCTGTTTTTT.

The count of this clone is one. This chain links TRBV6-5 with TRBJ1-1, with D hard to call. V was shortened by 2 bases and J by 1 base, with 14 bases between the two germline ends. This CDR3 region has 16 residues. Germline V gene data show CDR1 as MNHEY and CDR2 as SVGAGI. This chain's CDR3 is CASSYGSPTPNTEAFF. CDR3 bases: TGTGCCAGCAGTTACGGTTCTCCGACTCCGAACACTGAAGCTTTCTTT.

V usage is TRBV5-5 and J usage is TRBJ2-7; D uncertain. This CDR3 is built from 13 residues. Trimming pared 0 bases from V and 1 base from J, leaving 5 bases between. The germline V gene has CDR1 SGHKS and CDR2 YYEKEE (reference sequence). In nucleotides, the CDR3 is TGTGCCAGCAGCTTGGGTAGATCCTACGAGCAGTACTTC. This codes for CASSLGRSYEQYF.

The count of this clone is one. The V call is TRBV7-2, the J call TRBJ2-7; 9 positions agree with TRBD2. J gave up 7 bases and V 1 base, and 8 bases lay outside the gene matches. CDR1 is SGHTA and CDR2 is FQGNSA in the germline V gene. The CDR3 has 15 residues. CDR3: CASSLEDSGGFEQYF. CDR3 bases: TGTGCCAGCAGCTTAGAAGATAGCGGGGGTTTTGAGCAGTACTTC.

This chain uses TRBV5-4 with TRBJ2-7; 7 bases are shared with TRBD1. Germline trimming cut 7 bases from V and 2 bases from J; bases unmatched to any gene: 9. The CDR3 runs to 14 residues. Germline values: CDR1 SGHNT, CDR2 YYREEE (reference sequence). The CDR3 nucleotides are TGTGCCAGCTACTCCGGGACAGCACCCTACGAGCAGTACTTC. This encodes CASYSGTAPYEQYF.

The rearrangement uses TRBV11-2 and TRBJ2-1, with TRBD2 matching 12 bases. Germline assignment: CDR1 SGHAT and CDR2 FQNNGV. The CDR3 is 15 residues long. V lost 5 bases to trimming and J lost 5 bases; unmatched junction nucleotides: 4. CDR3 region: CASSTGTSGHNEQFF. The CDR3 DNA sequence: TGTGCCAGCAGCACCGGGACTAGCGGGCACAATGAGCAGTTCTTC.

The chain has TRBV5-1 and TRBJ1-1; TRBD1 is a possible D gene (5 bases). There are 16 residues in the CDR3. Germline values: CDR1 SGHRS, CDR2 YFSETQ. The ends were cut back, 4 bases at V and 5 bases at J, with 21 bases in the middle. The CDR3 bases are TGCGCCAGCAGCGGTCTCCTCGGGGCTTCGGAAACTGAAGCTTTCTTT. Its protein is CASSGLLGASETEAFF.